This T cell receptor beta chain was profiled in a study of T cells in Graves' hyperthyroidism and ophthalmopathy. Study overall: The blood sample was taken at first diagnosis, before treatment began.

Germline CDR1 and CDR2: MGHRA and YSYEKL. This CDR3 region has 15 residues. The germline V and J ends were trimmed by 1 base and 3 bases, with 13 bases remaining between them. Recently diagnosed hyperthyroidism of less than 2 months' duration affected patients aged 18 to 65. For the diagnoses, clinical symptoms, serum thyroxine and TRAb, thyroid ultrasound and orbital computed tomography were used. Template material for amplifying TCR beta CDR3 regions consisted of RNA transcripts. HTBI primers were employed in a first-round RT-PCR of the TCR CDR3. TCRdb recomputed calls from the multiplex PCR reads with MiXCR, one row per CDR3 protein. The table shows more than 450,000 distinct CDR3 sequences, with around 15% occurring only once.

J is TRBJ2-7 and V is TRBV4-1, with D possibly being TRBD1 (6 bases). Specimen: blood. The source is a woman between 40 and 50 years old with Graves' hyperthyroidism. CDR3 DNA sequence: TGCGCCAGCAGCCAAGGCTCAGACAGGCGCTACGAGCAGTACTTC. Translated, it gives CASSQGSDRRYEQYF.